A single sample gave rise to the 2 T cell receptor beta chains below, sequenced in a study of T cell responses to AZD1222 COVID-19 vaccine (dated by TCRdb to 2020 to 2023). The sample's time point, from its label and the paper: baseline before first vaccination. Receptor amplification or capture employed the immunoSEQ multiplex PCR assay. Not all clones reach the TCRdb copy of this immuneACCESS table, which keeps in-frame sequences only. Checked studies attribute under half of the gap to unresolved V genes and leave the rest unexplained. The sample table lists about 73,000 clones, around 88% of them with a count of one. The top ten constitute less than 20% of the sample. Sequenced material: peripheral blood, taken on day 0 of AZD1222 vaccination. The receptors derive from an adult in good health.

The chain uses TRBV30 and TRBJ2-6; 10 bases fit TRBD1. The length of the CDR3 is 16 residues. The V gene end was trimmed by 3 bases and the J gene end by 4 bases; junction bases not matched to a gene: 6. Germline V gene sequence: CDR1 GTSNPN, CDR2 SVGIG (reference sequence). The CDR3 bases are TGTGCCTGGAGGCGGGACAGGGGAGGAGGGGCCAACGTCCTGACTTTC. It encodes CAWRRDRGGGANVLTF.

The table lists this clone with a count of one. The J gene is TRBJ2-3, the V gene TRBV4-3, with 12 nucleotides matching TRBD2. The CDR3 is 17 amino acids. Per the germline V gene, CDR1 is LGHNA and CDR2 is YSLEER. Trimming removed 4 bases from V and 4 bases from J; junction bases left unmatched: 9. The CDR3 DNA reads TGCGCCAGCAGCCCAGCGGGCCCTAGCGGGGGGGCAGATACGCAGTATTTT. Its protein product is CASSPAGPSGGADTQYF.